The 21 T cell receptor beta chains listed next were all sequenced from one sample in a study of Ad26.COV2.S vaccination and SARS-CoV-2 variants. The treatment here: about 20 received Ad26.COV2.S at low or high dose, single or two shots; roughly five received placebo; per-sample allocation not given. Sampling was performed 63 days after the first vaccine or placebo injection. Clones were sequenced by immunoSEQ multiplex PCR, and TCRdb holds only the in-frame ones, with some missing. The sample contains roughly 300,000 clones, about 89% of which appear only once. The source material was peripheral blood, sampled in a trial of Ad26.COV2.S vaccine versus placebo. Receptor source: a person aged 18-60 years who received the Ad26.COV2.S COVID-19 vaccine or a placebo.

The V and J genes are TRBV28 and TRBJ2-2, with TRBD1 matching over 11 bases. Germline V gene lookup returns CDR1 MDHEN and CDR2 SYDVKM. V was clipped by 5 bases and J by 1 base; unmatched bases: 9. The CDR3 loop spans 18 amino acids. CDR3 in amino acids: CASSPPPGTGGNTGELFF. The DNA of the CDR3 is TGTGCCAGCAGTCCGCCCCCTGGGACAGGGGGGAACACCGGGGAGCTGTTTTTT.

The chain is built from TRBV2 and TRBJ2-7, with 8 nucleotides matching TRBD1. The CDR3 runs 15 residues. From germline, CDR1 is SNHLY and CDR2 FYNNEI. Germline trimming cut 3 bases from V and 4 bases from J; bases unmatched to any gene: 8. The chain's CDR3 is CASSEFGQGTYEQYF. In DNA form, the CDR3 reads TGTGCCAGCAGTGAGTTTGGACAGGGAACTTACGAGCAGTACTTC. Supplemented by reference TRBV2 and TRBJ2-7, the full variable domain reads EPEVTQTPSHQVTQMGQEVILRCVPISNHLYFYWYRQILGQKVEFLVSFYNNEISEKSEIFDDQFSVERPDGSNFTLKIRSTKLEDSAMYFCASSEFGQGTYEQYFGPGTRLTVT.

This clone was counted once. The rearrangement joins TRBV6-1 to TRBJ1-2; possibly TRBD1 for D (5 bases). The CDR3 loop spans 13 amino acids. V lost 3 bases and J lost 5, with 10 bases in between. Germline V gene data show CDR1 as MNHNS and CDR2 as SASEGT. CDR3 DNA sequence: TGTGCCAGCAGTGAGGTAAAGGGGTATGGCTACACCTTC. It translates to CASSEVKGYGYTF.

J is TRBJ1-3 and V is TRBV20-1; D is unclear. CDR3 size: 11 residues. Trimming took off 3 bases at V and 0 bases at J, with 0 bases between the two ends. Per the germline V gene, CDR1 is DFQATT and CDR2 is SNEGSKA (reference sequence). DNA for the CDR3: TGCAGTGCTAGCTCTGGAAACACCATATATTTT. Encoded protein: CSASSGNTIYF.

The rearrangement uses TRBV11-2 and TRBJ2-3, with TRBD2 identical over 13 bases. The CDR3 covers 16 residues. V gave up 5 bases and J gave up 2 bases; unmatched junction bases: 4. Germline CDR1 reads SGHAT; CDR2 reads FQNNGV. In DNA, the CDR3 is TGTGCCAGCAGCCGACTAGCGGGAGGACTCACAGATACGCAGTATTTT. This codes for CASSRLAGGLTDTQYF.

The rearrangement joins TRBV7-6 to TRBJ1-2, with TRBD1 matching 12 bases. J was trimmed by 4 bases and V by 1 base; bases with no gene match: 10. CDR1 and CDR2 from the germline V gene are SGHVS and FNYEAQ. CDR3 length equals 18 residues. For the CDR3, the DNA is TGTGCCAGCAGCTTAGGGTCGGGGACAGGGGGCTTTGGCTATGGCTACACCTTC. It yields the protein CASSLGSGTGGFGYGYTF.

The chain is built from TRBV18 and TRBJ2-1; D call uncertain. The CDR3 totals 15 residues. The germline CDR1 and CDR2 sequences are KGHSH and LQKENI. Trimming left V 3 bases short and J 1 base short, with 10 bases between. The CDR3, as DNA: TGTGCCAGCTCACCGAGGTCAGATTCCTACAATGAGCAGTTCTTC. Its protein is CASSPRSDSYNEQFF. The whole variable domain, filled in from reference TRBV18 and TRBJ2-1, reads NAGVMQNPRHLVRRRGQEARLRCSPMKGHSHVYWYRQLPEEGLKFMVYLQKENIIDESGMPKERFSAEFPKEGPSILRIQQVVRGDSAAYFCASSPRSDSYNEQFFGPGTRLTVL.

This clone was picked up one time. The chain joins TRBV4-1 to TRBJ2-7, with 11 positions matching TRBD1. Germline values: CDR1 MGHRA, CDR2 YSYEKL. This CDR3 comprises 15 residues. V dropped 3 bases and J dropped 2; count of bases not matched to a gene: 3. The chain's CDR3 is CASSQGQGVTYEQYF. The CDR3 DNA reads as TGCGCCAGCAGCCAGGGACAGGGGGTGACCTACGAGCAGTACTTC.

This clone was detected only once. This chain joins TRBV2 and TRBJ2-3; weak D call: TRBD1 (6 bases). The germline V gene has CDR1 SNHLY and CDR2 FYNNEI. V gave up 2 bases and J gave up 5 bases, with 11 bases separating them. The CDR3 totals 14 residues. DNA of the CDR3: TGTGCCAGCAGTGAAACCACAGGGTTAGATACGCAGTATTTT. Residues: CASSETTGLDTQYF.

A note on this clone: Other DNA sequences in this specimen translate into the identical CDR3. The chain carries TRBV28 and TRBJ2-5; 12 bases line up with TRBD2. The CDR3 has 16 amino acids. The V gene end was trimmed by 5 bases and the J gene end by 2 bases; junction bases not matched to a gene: 6. The germline CDR1 and CDR2 sequences are MDHEN and SYDVKM. CDR3 nucleotide sequence: TGTGCCAGCAGTCTTCGACTAGCGGGAGTACAAGAGACCCAGTACTTC. It codes for CASSLRLAGVQETQYF.

This rearrangement joins TRBV19 to TRBJ2-1; D uncertain. Looked up from germline, CDR1 is LNHDA and CDR2 is SQIVND (reference sequence). The CDR3 runs to 14 residues. V was shortened by 7 bases and J by 8 bases, with 18 bases between the two germline ends. The CDR3 is CASTTTDTRDEQFF. For the CDR3, the DNA is TGTGCCAGTACCACTACCGACACTCGCGATGAGCAGTTCTTC.

The sample holds a few counts of this clone. This chain connects TRBV7-2 to TRBJ1-3; unclear D gene. This CDR3 spans 13 amino acids. V shed 1 base and J shed 7 bases, with 8 bases lying between them. Germline CDR1 reads SGHTA; CDR2 reads FQGNSA. CDR3 DNA: TGTGCCAGCAGCTTAGGGGGTCCGAACACCATATATTTT. The encoded protein is CASSLGGPNTIYF. Based on the CDR3 plus reference TRBV7-2 and TRBJ1-3, the full variable domain is GAGVSQSPSNKVTEKGKDVELRCDPISGHTALYWYRQSLGQGLEFLIYFQGNSAPDKSGLPSDRFSAERTGGSVSTLTIQRTQQEDSAVYLCASSLGGPNTIYFGEGSWLTVV.

The chain carries TRBV19 and TRBJ2-1; D is unclear. V gave up 3 bases and J gave up 7 bases, with 13 bases separating them. This CDR3 region has 14 residues. In germline, CDR1 is LNHDA, CDR2 SQIVND (reference sequence). CDR3 bases: TGTGCCAGTAGTATTGTACCCCCGTCGAATGAGCAGTTCTTC. This encodes CASSIVPPSNEQFF.

This clone turned up a few times. The V and J genes are TRBV28 and TRBJ2-2; 10 bases are a match to TRBD1. The germline gives CDR1 MDHEN, CDR2 SYDVKM. CDR3 length: 19 residues. Germline trimming cut 3 bases from V and 3 bases from J; bases unmatched to any gene: 13. CDR3 protein: CASSFPTLGQGEDTGELFF. In DNA form, the CDR3 reads TGTGCCAGCAGTTTTCCGACACTCGGACAGGGGGAGGACACCGGGGAGCTGTTTTTT.

The J gene is TRBJ2-6, the V gene TRBV28; D is undetermined. Germline V gene lookup returns CDR1 MDHEN and CDR2 SYDVKM. V lost 7 bases and J 4 bases, leaving 14 bases between the germline ends. This CDR3 has 15 residues. The CDR3, as DNA: TGTGCCAGCACCCCTGGAGTAGCCGGGGCCAACGTCCTGACTTTC. This sequence encodes CASTPGVAGANVLTF.

The V gene is TRBV4-1, the J gene TRBJ2-1; perhaps TRBD1 as D (5 bases). V lost 0 bases and J lost 3, with 9 bases in between. The CDR3 is 15 residues long. CDR1 is MGHRA, CDR2 YSYEKL, per germline. CDR3 in DNA: TGCGCCAGCAGCCAAGAACAGGTCGGCTACAATGAGCAGTTCTTC. The encoded protein is CASSQEQVGYNEQFF.

The chain carries TRBV7-3 and TRBJ1-1; D may be TRBD1 (5 bases). V was clipped by 2 bases and J by 1 base, with 8 bases between them. Per the germline V gene, CDR1 is SGHTA and CDR2 is FQGTGA. The CDR3 runs to 14 residues. CDR3 DNA sequence: TGTGCCAGCAGCTTATACGGGGGGAACACTGAAGCTTTCTTT. This sequence encodes CASSLYGGNTEAFF.

The rearrangement links TRBV7-3 to TRBJ2-2; D unclear. The CDR3 contains 14 residues. The germline V gene encodes CDR1 SGHTA and CDR2 FQGTGA. Deletions cut 2 bases from V and 1 base from J, with 5 bases between. In DNA, the CDR3 is TGTGCCAGCAGCTTATCCGTGAACACCGGGGAGCTGTTTTTT. The encoded protein is CASSLSVNTGELFF.

The CDR3 DNA sequence: TGTGCCAGCAGCTTAGAGGGAGGGAATGAAAAACTGTTTTTT. This translates into CASSLEGGNEKLFF. V gene TRBV7-9 combines with J gene TRBJ1-4; D not resolved. CDR3 size: 14 residues. V lost 1 base to trimming and J lost 5 bases, with 8 bases between them. In germline, CDR1 is SEHNR, CDR2 FQNEAQ (reference sequence).

The genes are TRBV6-1 and TRBJ2-7, with no clear D. Trimming took 3 bases from V and 2 from J, leaving 11 bases between them. The CDR3 spans 14 residues. Germline V gene data show CDR1 as MNHNS and CDR2 as SASEGT. The CDR3 nucleotides read TGTGCCAGCAGTGATTCATGGGGAACCTACGAGCAGTACTTC. Its translation is CASSDSWGTYEQYF.

V usage is TRBV29-1 and J usage is TRBJ1-4; D is possibly TRBD1 (5 bases). Germline values: CDR1 SQVTM, CDR2 ANQGSEA. CDR3 length: 13 residues. V lost 7 bases, J lost 6 bases, and 15 bases lay in between. The CDR3 is CSASRGPDEKLFF. CDR3 sequence (DNA): TGCAGCGCATCGAGGGGACCTGATGAAAAACTGTTTTTT.